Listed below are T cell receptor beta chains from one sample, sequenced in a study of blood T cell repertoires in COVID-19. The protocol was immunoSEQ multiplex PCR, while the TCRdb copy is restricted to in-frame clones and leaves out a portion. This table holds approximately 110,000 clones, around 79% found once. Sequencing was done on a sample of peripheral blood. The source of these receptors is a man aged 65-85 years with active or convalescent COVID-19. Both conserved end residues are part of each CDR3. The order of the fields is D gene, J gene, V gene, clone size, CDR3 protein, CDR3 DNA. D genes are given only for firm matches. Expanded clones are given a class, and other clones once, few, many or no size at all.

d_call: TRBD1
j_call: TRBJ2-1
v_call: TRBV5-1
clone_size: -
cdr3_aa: CASSLGTGIEQFF
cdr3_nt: TGCGCCAGCAGCTTGGGGACAGGGATTGAGCAGTTCTTC

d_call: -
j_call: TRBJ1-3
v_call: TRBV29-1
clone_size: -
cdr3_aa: CSVEESSGNTIYF
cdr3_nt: TGCAGCGTTGAGGAGAGCTCTGGAAACACCATATATTTT

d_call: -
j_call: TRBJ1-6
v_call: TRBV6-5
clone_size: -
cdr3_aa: CASSYRLTRINSPLHF
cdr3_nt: TGTGCCAGCAGTTACCGCCTCACCAGGATTAATTCACCCCTCCACTTT

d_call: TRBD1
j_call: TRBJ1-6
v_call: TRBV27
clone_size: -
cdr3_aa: CASSWDREGNSPLHF
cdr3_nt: TGTGCCAGCAGTTGGGACAGGGAAGGCAATTCACCCCTCCACTTT

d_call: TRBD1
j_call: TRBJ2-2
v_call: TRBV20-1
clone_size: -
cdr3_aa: CSASKGQGVAGELFF
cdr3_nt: TGCAGTGCTAGTAAGGGACAGGGGGTAGCCGGGGAGCTGTTTTTT

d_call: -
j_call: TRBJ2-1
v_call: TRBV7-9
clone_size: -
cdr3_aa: CASSLGGYDEQFF
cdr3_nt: TGTGCCAGCAGCTTAGGAGGGTACGATGAGCAGTTCTTC

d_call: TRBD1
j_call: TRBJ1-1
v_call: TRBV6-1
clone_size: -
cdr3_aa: CASSEGGTGRPTEAFF
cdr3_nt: TGTGCCAGCAGTGAAGGGGGGACAGGCCGCCCCACTGAAGCTTTCTTT

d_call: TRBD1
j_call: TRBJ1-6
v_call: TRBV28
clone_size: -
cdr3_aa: CASSSRTGPSSPLHF
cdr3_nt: TGTGCCAGCAGTTCCCGGACAGGGCCGAGTTCACCCCTCCACTTT

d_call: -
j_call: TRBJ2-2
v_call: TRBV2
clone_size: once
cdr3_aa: CASILDRVSGELFF
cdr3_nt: -

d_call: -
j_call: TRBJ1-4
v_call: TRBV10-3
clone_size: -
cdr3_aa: CATHGDTNEKLFF
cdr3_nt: TGTGCCACGCACGGGGACACAAATGAAAAACTGTTTTTT

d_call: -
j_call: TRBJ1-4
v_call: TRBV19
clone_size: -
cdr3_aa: CASSPPRRATNEKLFF
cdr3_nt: TGTGCCAGTAGTCCGCCAAGACGGGCAACTAATGAAAAACTGTTTTTT

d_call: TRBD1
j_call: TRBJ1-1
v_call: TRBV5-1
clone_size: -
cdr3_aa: CASSPDRSDTEAFF
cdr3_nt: TGCGCCAGCAGCCCGGACAGGTCGGACACTGAAGCTTTCTTT

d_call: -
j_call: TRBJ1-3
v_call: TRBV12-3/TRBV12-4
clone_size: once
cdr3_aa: CASGRNSGNTIYF
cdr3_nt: TGTGCCAGTGGGAGGAACTCTGGAAACACCATATATTTT

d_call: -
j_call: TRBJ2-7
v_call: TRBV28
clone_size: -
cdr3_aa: CASSATGFEQYF
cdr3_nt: TGTGCCAGCAGTGCCACAGGGTTCGAGCAGTACTTC

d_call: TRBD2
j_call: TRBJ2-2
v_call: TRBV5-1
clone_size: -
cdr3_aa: CASSLASSGKGIGELFF
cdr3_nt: TGCGCCAGCAGCTTGGCGTCTAGCGGGAAAGGTATCGGGGAGCTGTTTTTT

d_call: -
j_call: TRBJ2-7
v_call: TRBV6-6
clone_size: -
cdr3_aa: CASSYLDLTREQYF
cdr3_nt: TGTGCCAGCAGTTACTTGGATCTCACGAGGGAGCAGTACTTC

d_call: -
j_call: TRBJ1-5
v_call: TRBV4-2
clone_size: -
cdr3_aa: CASSQVSAAGSNQPQHF
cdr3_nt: TGTGCCAGCAGCCAAGTCTCGGCGGCGGGTAGCAATCAGCCCCAGCATTTT

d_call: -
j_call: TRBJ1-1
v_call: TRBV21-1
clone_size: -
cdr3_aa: CASSNGFMNTEAFF
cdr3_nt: TGTGCCAGCAGCAACGGGTTTATGAACACTGAAGCTTTCTTT

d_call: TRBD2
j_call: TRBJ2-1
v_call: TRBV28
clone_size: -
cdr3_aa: CASSSPGLAGLYNEQFF
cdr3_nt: TGTGCCAGCAGTTCCCCGGGACTAGCGGGACTCTACAATGAGCAGTTCTTC

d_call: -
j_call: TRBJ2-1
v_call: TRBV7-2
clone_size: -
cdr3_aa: CASSLGGASRNEQFF
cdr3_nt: TGTGCCAGCAGCTTAGGGGGAGCTAGCCGCAATGAGCAGTTCTTC

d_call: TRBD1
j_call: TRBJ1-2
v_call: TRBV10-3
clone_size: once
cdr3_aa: CATSGQGARGYGYTF
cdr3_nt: TGTGCCACTTCGGGACAGGGAGCGCGGGGCTATGGCTACACCTTC

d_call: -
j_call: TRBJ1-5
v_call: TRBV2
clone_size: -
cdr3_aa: CASSEWPQNQPQHF
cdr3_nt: TGTGCCAGCAGTGAATGGCCCCAGAATCAGCCCCAGCATTTT

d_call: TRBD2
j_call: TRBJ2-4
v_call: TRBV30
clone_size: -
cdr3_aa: CAWTVGGSGNIQYF
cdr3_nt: TGTGCCTGGACTGTGGGGGGGTCGGGAAACATTCAGTACTTC

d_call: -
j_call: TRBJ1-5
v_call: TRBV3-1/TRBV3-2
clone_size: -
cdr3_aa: CASSQGGRPQHF
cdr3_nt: TGTGCCAGCAGCCAAGGAGGGAGGCCCCAGCATTTT

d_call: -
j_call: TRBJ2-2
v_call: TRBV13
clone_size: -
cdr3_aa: CASSLAPGHNTGELFF
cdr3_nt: TGTGCCAGCAGCTTAGCCCCGGGACACAACACCGGGGAGCTGTTTTTT

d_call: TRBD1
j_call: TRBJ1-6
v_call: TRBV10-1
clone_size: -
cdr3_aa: CASSGGDRSSYNSPLHF
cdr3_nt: TGCGCCAGCAGTGGGGGGGACAGAAGCTCCTATAATTCACCCCTCCACTTT

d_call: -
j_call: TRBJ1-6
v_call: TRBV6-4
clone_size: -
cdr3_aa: CASSATRGDSPLHF
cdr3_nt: TGTGCCAGCAGTGCCACTCGCGGGGACTCACCCCTCCACTTT

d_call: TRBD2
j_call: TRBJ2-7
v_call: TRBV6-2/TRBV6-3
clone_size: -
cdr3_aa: CASSYPGTSSYEQYF
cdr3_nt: TGTGCCAGCAGTTACCCCGGGACTAGCAGCTACGAGCAGTACTTC

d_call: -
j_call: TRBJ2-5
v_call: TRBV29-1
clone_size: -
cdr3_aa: CSVEGLDGTQYF
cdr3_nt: TGCAGCGTTGAAGGGCTAGATGGGACCCAGTACTTC

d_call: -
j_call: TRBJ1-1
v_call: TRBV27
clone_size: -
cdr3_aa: CASSPPGLLNTEAFF
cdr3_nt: TGTGCCAGCAGTCCCCCTGGACTACTGAACACTGAAGCTTTCTTT

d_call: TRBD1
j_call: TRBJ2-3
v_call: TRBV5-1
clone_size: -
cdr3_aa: CASSDLQGVGDTQYF
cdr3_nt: TGCGCCAGCAGCGACCTACAGGGGGTCGGGGATACGCAGTATTTT

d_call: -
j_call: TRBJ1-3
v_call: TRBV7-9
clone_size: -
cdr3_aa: CASSQINTIYF
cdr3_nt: TGTGCCAGCAGCCAAATAAACACCATATATTTT

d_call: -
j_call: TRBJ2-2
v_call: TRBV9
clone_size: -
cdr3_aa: CASSVGQQGTGELFF
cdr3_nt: TGTGCCAGCAGCGTAGGGCAACAGGGTACCGGGGAGCTGTTTTTT

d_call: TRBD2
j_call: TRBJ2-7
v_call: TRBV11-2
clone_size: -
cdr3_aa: CASSPGPASGYEQYF
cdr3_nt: TGTGCCAGCAGCCCCGGGCCTGCTAGCGGATACGAGCAGTACTTC

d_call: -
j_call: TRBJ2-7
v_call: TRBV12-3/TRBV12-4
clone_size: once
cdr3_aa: CASQVWAVDEQYF
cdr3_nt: TGTGCCAGCCAAGTTTGGGCAGTCGACGAGCAGTACTTC

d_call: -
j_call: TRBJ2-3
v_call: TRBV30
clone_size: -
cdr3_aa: CAWMVGLSTDTQYF
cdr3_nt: TGTGCCTGGATGGTGGGGCTGAGCACAGATACGCAGTATTTT

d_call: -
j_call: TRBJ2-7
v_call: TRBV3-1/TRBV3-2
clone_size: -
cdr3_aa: CASSQVLGDEQYF
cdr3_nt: TGTGCCAGCAGCCAAGTATTAGGGGACGAGCAGTACTTC

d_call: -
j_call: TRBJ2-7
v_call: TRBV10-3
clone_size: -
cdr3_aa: CAISMDTSRLTRQYF
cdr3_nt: TGTGCCATCAGTATGGATACATCCCGCCTTACTAGGCAGTACTTC

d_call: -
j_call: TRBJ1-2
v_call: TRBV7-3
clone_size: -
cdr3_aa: CASSLTSTDGYTF
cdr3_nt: TGTGCCAGCAGCTTAACGAGTACGGATGGCTACACCTTC

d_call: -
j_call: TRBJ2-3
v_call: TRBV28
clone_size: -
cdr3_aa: CALGRGGGDTQYF
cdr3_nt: TGTGCCTTGGGGCGGGGAGGCGGAGATACGCAGTATTTT

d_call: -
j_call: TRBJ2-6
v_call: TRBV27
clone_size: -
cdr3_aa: CASSFTGAGANVLTF
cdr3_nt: TGTGCCAGCAGTTTTACAGGAGCTGGGGCCAACGTCCTGACTTTC

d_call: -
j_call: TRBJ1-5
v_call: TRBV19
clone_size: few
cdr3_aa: CASSIYGEGNQPQHF
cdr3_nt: TGTGCCAGTAGTATATACGGGGAGGGCAATCAGCCCCAGCATTTT

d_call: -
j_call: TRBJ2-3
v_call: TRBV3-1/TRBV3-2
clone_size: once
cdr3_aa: CASSQLLADTQYF
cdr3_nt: TGTGCCAGCAGCCAACTTTTAGCCGATACGCAGTATTTT

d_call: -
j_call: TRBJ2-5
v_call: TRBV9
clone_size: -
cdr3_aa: CASSVGGANQETQYF
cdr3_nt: TGTGCCAGCAGCGTAGGCGGGGCCAACCAAGAGACCCAGTACTTC

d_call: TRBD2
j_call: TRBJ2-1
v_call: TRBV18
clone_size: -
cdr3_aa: CASSPPTWTSGINYNEQFF
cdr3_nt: TGTGCCAGCTCACCACCTACTTGGACTAGCGGGATTAACTACAATGAGCAGTTCTTC

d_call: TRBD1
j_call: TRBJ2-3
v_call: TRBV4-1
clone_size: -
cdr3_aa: CASSQDRQGPTDTQYF
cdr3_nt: TGCGCCAGCAGCCAAGATCGACAGGGCCCCACAGATACGCAGTATTTT

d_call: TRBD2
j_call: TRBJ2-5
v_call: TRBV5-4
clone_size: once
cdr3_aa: CASSLWRGGLETQYF
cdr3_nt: TGTGCCAGCAGCTTGTGGCGGGGGGGGCTAGAGACCCAGTACTTC

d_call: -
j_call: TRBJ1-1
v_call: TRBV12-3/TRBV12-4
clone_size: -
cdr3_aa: CASTPWPNTEAFF
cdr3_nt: TGTGCCAGCACCCCGTGGCCGAACACTGAAGCTTTCTTT

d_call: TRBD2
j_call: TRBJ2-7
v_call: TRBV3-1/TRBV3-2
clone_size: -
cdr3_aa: CASSHTSGRQQYF
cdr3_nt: TGTGCCAGCAGCCATACTAGCGGGAGGCAACAGTACTTC

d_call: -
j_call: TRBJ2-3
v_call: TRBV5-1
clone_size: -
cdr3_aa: CASSLAPEARTDTQYF
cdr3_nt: TGCGCCAGCAGCTTGGCGCCAGAGGCTCGCACAGATACGCAGTATTTT

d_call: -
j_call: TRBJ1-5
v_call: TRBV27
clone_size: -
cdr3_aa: CASSLVWEANQPQHF
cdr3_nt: TGTGCCAGCAGTTTAGTCTGGGAGGCCAATCAGCCCCAGCATTTT

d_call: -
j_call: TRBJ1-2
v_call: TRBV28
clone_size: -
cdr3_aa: CAIRRRPYGYTF
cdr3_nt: TGTGCCATCCGGAGGAGACCCTATGGCTACACCTTC

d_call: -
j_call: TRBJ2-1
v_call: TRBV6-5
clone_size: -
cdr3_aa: CASRRYNEQFF
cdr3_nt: TGTGCCAGCAGGCGCTACAATGAGCAGTTCTTC

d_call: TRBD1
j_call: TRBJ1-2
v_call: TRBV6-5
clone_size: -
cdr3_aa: CASSYSKDRPLGTF
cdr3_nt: TGTGCCAGCAGTTACTCGAAGGACAGGCCTCTAGGGACCTTC

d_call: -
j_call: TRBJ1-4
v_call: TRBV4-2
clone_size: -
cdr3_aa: CASSQAGGQEKLFF
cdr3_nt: TGTGCCAGCAGCCAGGCCGGCGGCCAGGAAAAACTGTTTTTT

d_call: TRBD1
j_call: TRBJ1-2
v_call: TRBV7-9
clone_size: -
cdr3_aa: CASSSTDRGSYGYTF
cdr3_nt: TGTGCCAGCAGCTCGACGGACAGGGGCTCTTATGGCTACACCTTC

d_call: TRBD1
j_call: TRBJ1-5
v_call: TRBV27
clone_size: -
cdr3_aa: CASSPGTGGQPQHF
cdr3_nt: TGTGCCAGCAGTCCCGGGACAGGAGGTCAGCCCCAGCATTTT

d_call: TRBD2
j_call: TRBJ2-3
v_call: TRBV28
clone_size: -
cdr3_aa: CASRGGASGAPTDTQYF
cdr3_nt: TGTGCCAGCAGGGGGGGGGCTAGCGGGGCCCCCACAGATACGCAGTATTTT

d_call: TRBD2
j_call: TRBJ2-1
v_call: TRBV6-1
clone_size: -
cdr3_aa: CASSAPGLAEAIDVQFF
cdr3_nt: TGTGCCAGCAGTGCCCCGGGACTAGCGGAAGCGATCGATGTGCAGTTCTTC